Listed below are T cell receptor beta chains from one sample, sequenced in a study of cytomegalovirus exposure and HLA in healthy donors. The repertoire was sequenced with immunoSEQ multiplex PCR; TCRdb's copy has only in-frame clones and lacks some. The table shows roughly 110,000 clones, with 81% occurring only once. Material for sequencing was PBMCs. The receptors were sampled from a man aged 30 to 45 in good health and CMV-seronegative. Each CDR3 is given with its conserved first and last residue. The D gene is left open where the match is weak. Not all rows give a size; the values are once, few, many and, for expanded clones, a class.

D,V,J,size,CDR3,DNA
TRBD1,TRBV5-4,TRBJ1-2,.,CASSLLDRPNYGYTF,TGTGCCAGCAGCTTGCTGGACAGGCCTAACTATGGCTACACCTTC
.,TRBV5-4,TRBJ1-5,.,CASRLWRNQPQHF,TGTGCCAGCAGGCTGTGGCGGAATCAGCCCCAGCATTTT
TRBD1,TRBV13,TRBJ1-1,.,CASSFGQGGLEAFF,TGTGCCAGCAGTTTCGGACAGGGAGGACTTGAAGCTTTCTTT
TRBD1,TRBV19,TRBJ2-4,.,CASSREGQGAINF,TGTGCCAGTAGTAGGGAAGGACAGGGGGCGATAAACTTC
.,TRBV29-1,TRBJ2-1,.,CSVELSGYNEQFF,TGCAGCGTTGAACTCTCGGGGTACAATGAGCAGTTCTTC
TRBD2,TRBV29-1,TRBJ2-7,few,CSVEGGREVPEQYF,TGCAGCGTTGAAGGCGGGCGGGAGGTCCCCGAGCAGTACTTC
TRBD2,TRBV28,TRBJ2-7,.,CASSSWTSGSTYEQYF,TGTGCCAGCAGTTCTTGGACTAGCGGGAGTACCTACGAGCAGTACTTC
TRBD1,TRBV28,TRBJ2-7,few,CASSWGDRGEQYF,TGTGCCAGCAGCTGGGGAGACAGGGGCGAGCAGTACTTC
.,TRBV6-5,TRBJ1-1,.,CASRSDRRNTEAFF,TGTGCCAGCAGGTCCGACAGGAGGAACACTGAAGCTTTCTTT
.,TRBV19,TRBJ1-5,.,CASTYGPRAQPQHF,TGTGCCAGTACCTACGGACCGCGGGCTCAGCCCCAGCATTTT
.,TRBV28,TRBJ2-1,once,CASFLGVRSNEQFF,TGTGCCAGCTTCCTTGGTGTCAGGTCAAATGAGCAGTTCTTC
TRBD2,TRBV10-1,TRBJ2-5,.,CASSSSGRRETQYF,TGCGCCAGCAGTTCTAGCGGGAGGAGGGAGACCCAGTACTTC
TRBD1,TRBV27,TRBJ1-2,.,CASRAGGAGGYTF,TGTGCCAGCAGGGCAGGGGGCGCGGGTGGCTACACCTTC
.,TRBV5-4,TRBJ2-1,.,CASSFRGASYNEQFF,TGTGCCAGCAGCTTCAGGGGCGCGTCCTACAATGAGCAGTTCTTC
.,TRBV7-3,TRBJ2-5,.,CASSVRAMETQYF,TGTGCCAGCAGCGTCAGGGCGATGGAGACCCAGTACTTC
.,TRBV6-1,TRBJ1-5,.,CASSAQGHSNQPQHF,TGTGCCAGCAGTGCCCAGGGCCATAGCAATCAGCCCCAGCATTTT
TRBD2,TRBV25-1,TRBJ2-7,.,CASSEIGGAYEQYF,TGTGCCAGCAGTGAAATCGGGGGGGCCTACGAGCAGTACTTC
TRBD2,TRBV10-2,TRBJ2-3,.,CASMSSGGGDTQYF,TGCGCCAGCATGTCGAGCGGGGGCGGGGATACGCAGTATTTT
TRBD2,TRBV10-3,TRBJ2-3,.,CAIGVAGSTDTQYF,TGTGCCATCGGCGTAGCGGGATCCACAGATACGCAGTATTTT
TRBD2,TRBV5-1,TRBJ2-5,.,CASSLSPSGGTQETQYF,TGCGCCAGCAGCTTGTCCCCTAGCGGGGGAACGCAAGAGACCCAGTACTTC
.,TRBV5-1,TRBJ2-3,.,CASSSHNRDTQYF,TGCGCCAGCAGCTCTCACAACCGAGATACGCAGTATTTT
.,TRBV6-1,TRBJ2-3,.,CASIPVAANTDTQYF,TGTGCCAGCATCCCAGTAGCGGCGAACACAGATACGCAGTATTTT
.,TRBV5-6,TRBJ1-1,few,CASSLFPQLLEAFF,TGTGCCAGCAGCTTGTTCCCCCAATTACTTGAAGCTTTCTTT
TRBD2,TRBV7-9,TRBJ2-3,.,CASSGTGTSGLTDTQYF,TGTGCCAGCAGTGGAACCGGGACTAGCGGACTCACAGATACGCAGTATTTT
TRBD2,TRBV5-1,TRBJ2-2,.,CASSPPGLAGVSGELFF,TGCGCCAGCAGTCCGCCGGGACTAGCGGGAGTGTCCGGGGAGCTGTTTTTT
.,TRBV14,TRBJ2-7,.,CASSQDVSYEQYF,TGTGCCAGCAGCCAAGATGTATCCTACGAGCAGTACTTC
.,TRBV6-5,TRBJ1-2,.,CASSQQINYGYTF,TGTGCCAGCAGTCAACAGATTAACTATGGCTACACCTTC